These 11 T cell receptor beta chains came from one sample sequenced in a study of post-analysis software for immune sequencing data. These TCRs' antigens remain unknown. Study outcomes and limitations: A few TRBV segments were significantly more frequent in patients than in controls. TRBV5-6, TRBV5-1 and TRBV20-1 were among these segments.

Unique molecular identifiers tagged the TCR beta cDNA libraries. MiXCR was run by TCRdb on the PCR reads, yielding one entry per CDR3 protein. In the table there are under 900,000 distinct CDR3 sequences, 53% of which are singletons. Sequencing was carried out using blood. Source of these receptors: a girl aged 10-17 years with multiple sclerosis.

This clonotype occurred a few times. The rearrangement links TRBV7-6 to TRBJ2-3; 10 positions match TRBD1. Germline assignment: CDR1 SGHVS and CDR2 FNYEAQ. The CDR3 extends over 15 amino acids. Trimming cost V 5 bases and J 3 bases; bases outside gene matches: 5. CDR3 in DNA: TGTGCCAGCAGCCGGGACAGGGGTCGAACAGATACGCAGTATTTT. It is translated as CASSRDRGRTDTQYF. The complete variable domain, with remaining parts taken from reference TRBV7-6 and TRBJ2-3, reads GAGVSQSPRYKVTKRGQDVALRCDPISGHVSLYWYRQALGQGPEFLTYFNYEAQQDKSGLPNDRFSAERPEGSISTLTIQRTEQRDSAMYRCASSRDRGRTDTQYFGPGTRLTVL.

The genes are TRBV29-1 and TRBJ2-4; TRBD2 aligns across 12 bases. Per the germline V gene, CDR1 is SQVTM and CDR2 is ANQGSEA. The CDR3 runs to 12 residues. J lost 12 bases, V lost 7 bases, and 7 bases had no gene match. In DNA form, the CDR3 reads TGCAGCGCCCGGACTAGCGGGACAAATCAGTACTTC. Its protein is CSARTSGTNQYF.

This chain links TRBV5-1 with TRBJ1-2; D gene unclear. From germline, CDR1 is SGHRS and CDR2 YFSETQ. The CDR3 runs to 14 residues. Trimming took 4 bases from V and 6 from J, leaving 16 bases between them. CDR3 amino acids: CASSAAGGGDGYTF. Here the CDR3 DNA reads TGCGCCAGCAGCGCCGCGGGAGGCGGGGATGGCTACACCTTC.

V gene TRBV14 combines with J gene TRBJ2-5; 11 bases are shared with TRBD2. V dropped 4 bases and J dropped 2; count of bases not matched to a gene: 12. Germline V lookup: CDR1 SGHDN, CDR2 FVKESK. This CDR3 is 18 amino acids long. This CDR3 reads CASSLRIGSGRVQETQYF. In DNA, the CDR3 is TGTGCCAGCAGCCTACGCATCGGTAGCGGGAGGGTGCAAGAGACCCAGTACTTC.

This clonotype was counted a few times. This chain uses TRBV7-9 with TRBJ2-7; D is possibly TRBD1 (5 bases). V was pared by 8 bases and J by 3 bases, with 17 bases between. Germline V lookup: CDR1 SEHNR, CDR2 FQNEAQ (reference sequence). The CDR3 totals 14 residues. The CDR3 DNA reads as TGTGCCAGCCAAGACGTGACAGCCCGCTACGAGCAGTACTTC. Protein sequence: CASQDVTARYEQYF.

J is TRBJ2-5 and V is TRBV4-1; D remains ambiguous. Per germline, CDR1 MGHRA and CDR2 YSYEKL. Deletions cut 1 base from V and 4 bases from J, with 10 bases between. The length of the CDR3 is 14 residues. CDR3 nucleotide sequence: TGCGCCAGCAGCCAAGGGACGAAGGGAGAGACCCAGTACTTC. It encodes CASSQGTKGETQYF.

This clonotype was counted a few times. This chain joins TRBV20-1 and TRBJ2-7, with 8 positions matching TRBD1. The CDR3 runs to 11 residues. CDR1 and CDR2 (germline): DFQATT, SNEGSKA (reference sequence). V dropped 8 bases and J dropped 6; count of bases not matched to a gene: 6. CDR3 region: CSSEQGAEQYF. The CDR3 region has the DNA TGCAGTTCAGAGCAGGGGGCCGAGCAGTACTTC.

The chain has TRBV20-1 and TRBJ2-6, with D perhaps TRBD1 (6 bases). V gave up 3 bases and J gave up 4 bases, with 16 bases separating them. The germline CDR1 and CDR2 sequences are DFQATT and SNEGSKA (reference sequence). CDR3 length: 16 residues. This CDR3 reads CSASPTGKAGANVLTF. CDR3 nucleotides: TGCAGTGCTAGTCCTACAGGGAAGGCCGGGGCCAACGTCCTGACTTTC.

V usage is TRBV6-5 and J usage is TRBJ2-7; unclear D gene. Per germline, CDR1 MNHEY and CDR2 SVGAGI. The CDR3 has 13 residues. Trimming stripped 5 bases from V and 2 bases from J, with 10 bases between. CDR3 bases: TGTGCCAGCAGTCCCCCTAGGACCTACGAGCAGTACTTC. It is translated as CASSPPRTYEQYF.

This CDR3 is CASGLDRADYEQYF. CDR3 in DNA: TGCGCCAGCGGGCTGGACAGGGCCGACTACGAGCAGTACTTC. The J gene is TRBJ2-7, the V gene TRBV5-1; 8 nucleotides align to TRBD1. The CDR3 is made up of 14 amino acids. V shed 7 bases, J shed 3 bases, and the junction held 9 bases outside the gene matches. Germline CDR1 SGHRS, CDR2 YFSETQ.

This clonotype was detected only once. In DNA, the CDR3 is TGTGCCAGCAGTCTCGGACAGGACCCTCTCTCTGGGGCCAACGTCCTGACTTTC. This sequence encodes CASSLGQDPLSGANVLTF. This chain links TRBV12-3 or TRBV12-4 with TRBJ2-6, with 7 bases aligning to TRBD1. CDR3 length: 18 amino acids. Losses at the gene ends were 5 bases for V and 0 bases for J; bases not matched to a gene: 10.